Each of the 21 T cell receptor beta chains below was sequenced from the same sample in a study of cytomegalovirus exposure and HLA in healthy donors. 13 Jbeta primers and 60 Vbeta primers were used for the PCR. The protocol was immunoSEQ multiplex PCR, while the TCRdb copy is restricted to in-frame clones and leaves out a portion. The data contain roughly 110,000 clones, 75% to 85% of them singletons. Material: PBMCs. Source of these receptors: a woman aged 18-35 years in good health and CMV-seropositive.

The chain joins TRBV2 to TRBJ2-5; 7 bases line up with TRBD2. Trimming took 6 bases from V and 1 from J; bases not matched to a gene: 2. The CDR3 length is 13 residues. The germline gives CDR1 SNHLY, CDR2 FYNNEI. Written as DNA, the CDR3 is TGTGCCAGCAGGGGGGGGACCCAAGAGACCCAGTACTTC. This codes for CASRGGTQETQYF.

The chain is built from TRBV5-1 and TRBJ1-1; maybe TRBD1 (5 bases). The CDR3 totals 18 residues. CDR1 and CDR2 (germline): SGHRS, YFSETQ. Between the trimmed V and J ends, which lost 0 bases and 3 bases, there was a span of 21 bases. The DNA for the CDR3 is TGCGCCAGCAGCTTGGCCAAGGGGCTCGTTAGATCGGACACTGAAGCTTTCTTT. Translation: CASSLAKGLVRSDTEAFF.

V and J are TRBV6-5 and TRBJ2-5; a possible D gene is TRBD1 (5 bases). Per the germline V gene, CDR1 is MNHEY and CDR2 is SVGAGI. The CDR3 is made up of 13 amino acids. V was shortened by 5 bases and J by 0 bases, with 7 bases between the two germline ends. The CDR3 nucleotides are TGTGCCAGCAGTAACAGGTACCAAGAGACCCAGTACTTC. It codes for CASSNRYQETQYF.

The chain links TRBV5-1 to TRBJ1-4; TRBD1 agrees at 7 bases. CDR1 is SGHRS, CDR2 YFSETQ, per germline. The CDR3 is 14 amino acids. After removal of 3 bases from V and 7 bases from J, the junction contained 6 bases not matched to a gene. In nucleotides, the CDR3 is TGCGCCAGCAGCTCCGGACAGGCGGGTGAAAAACTGTTTTTT. As protein: CASSSGQAGEKLFF. The full variable domain, in which reference TRBV5-1 and TRBJ1-4 provide the parts outside the CDR3, is KAGVTQTPRYLIKTRGQQVTLSCSPISGHRSVSWYQQTPGQGLQFLFEYFSETQRNKGNFPGRFSGRQFSNSRSEMNVSTLELGDSALYLCASSSGQAGEKLFFGSGTQLSVL.

The chain employs TRBV4-2 and TRBJ2-7, with 9 bases aligning to TRBD2. The V gene's germline CDR1 is LGHNA and CDR2 YNFKEQ. The CDR3 is made up of 16 amino acids. Trimming took 1 base from V and 4 from J; bases not matched to a gene: 8. The CDR3 region is CASSQVAGTSTYEQYF. The CDR3 DNA follows: TGTGCCAGCAGCCAAGTGGCCGGGACTAGCACGTACGAGCAGTACTTC.

The rearrangement uses TRBV30 and TRBJ2-1, with D maybe TRBD1 (6 bases). Trimming shortened V by 0 bases and J by 1 base, and 10 bases separated the two germline ends. Germline CDR1 is GTSNPN and CDR2 is SVGIG (reference sequence). This CDR3 spans 15 amino acids. The CDR3 loop is CAWSVEQGSYNEQFF. In DNA, the CDR3 is TGTGCCTGGAGTGTCGAACAGGGTTCCTACAATGAGCAGTTCTTC.

The CDR3 DNA reads as TGTGCCAGCAGTCAAGACATCGGGCCCCAGCATTTT. The encoded protein is CASSQDIGPQHF. The J gene is TRBJ1-5, the V gene TRBV5-4; D call uncertain. The germline gives CDR1 SGHNT, CDR2 YYREEE (reference sequence). V lost 5 bases and J lost 9, with 12 bases in between. CDR3 length equals 12 residues.

The rearrangement links TRBV11-2 to TRBJ2-5; 8 nucleotides line up with TRBD2. Germline V gene lookup returns CDR1 SGHAT and CDR2 FQNNGV. V gave up 5 bases and J gave up 2 bases; unmatched junction bases: 19. CDR3 length equals 19 residues. As DNA, the CDR3 is TGTGCCAGCAGCGATCATAGGAAGCGGGGGCCGTTAAGACAAGAGACCCAGTACTTC. Translation gives CASSDHRKRGPLRQETQYF. The complete variable domain, with remaining parts taken from reference TRBV11-2 and TRBJ2-5, reads EAGVAQSPRYKIIEKRQSVAFWCNPISGHATLYWYQQILGQGPKLLIQFQNNGVVDDSQLPKDRFSAERLKGVDSTLKIQPAKLEDSAVYLCASSDHRKRGPLRQETQYFGPGTRLLVL.

The CDR3 reads CASSQGGRGMTGELFF. The DNA for the CDR3 is TGCGCCAGCAGCCAAGGCGGGAGGGGAATGACCGGGGAGCTGTTTTTT. The chain carries TRBV4-1 and TRBJ2-2; 9 bases fit TRBD2. Per the germline V gene, CDR1 is MGHRA and CDR2 is YSYEKL. Trimming took 1 base from V and 5 from J; bases not matched to a gene: 5. This CDR3 comprises 16 residues.

The chain links TRBV5-1 to TRBJ2-1; 12 bases align to TRBD2. The CDR3 consists of 17 residues. V gave up 0 bases and J gave up 5 bases; unmatched junction bases: 6. CDR1 and CDR2 (germline): SGHRS, YFSETQ. The chain's CDR3 is CASSLGTLAGGDNEQFF. The CDR3 DNA reads TGCGCCAGCAGCTTGGGTACCCTAGCGGGGGGGGACAATGAGCAGTTCTTC.

The chain recombines TRBV2 with TRBJ2-5, with a weak D call TRBD2 (6 bases). CDR1 SNHLY and CDR2 FYNNEI come from the germline V gene. V dropped 4 bases and J dropped 5 bases, with 14 bases sitting between them. The CDR3 spans 14 residues. CDR3 loop: CASSVWREAETQYF. The CDR3 DNA is TGTGCCAGCAGTGTCTGGCGGGAAGCGGAGACCCAGTACTTC.

The chain is built from TRBV4-1 and TRBJ2-2; 7 bases are a match to TRBD2. CDR1 and CDR2 (germline): MGHRA, YSYEKL. This CDR3 has 16 amino acids. J was trimmed by 2 bases and V by 4 bases; bases with no gene match: 7. The CDR3 spells CASSRAREFNTGELFF. Here the CDR3 DNA reads TGCGCCAGCAGCCGCGCGCGGGAGTTCAACACCGGGGAGCTGTTTTTT.

V is TRBV4-2 and J is TRBJ2-5; D perhaps matches TRBD2 (7 bases). Trimming cost V 3 bases and J 5 bases, with 22 bases left between them. Germline values: CDR1 LGHNA, CDR2 YNFKEQ. The CDR3 totals 17 residues. The CDR3 nucleotides are TGTGCCAGCAGCCAGGATATCGAGGGGGGGCGGGGGGAGACCCAGTACTTC. Encoded protein: CASSQDIEGGRGETQYF.

This chain joins TRBV5-1 and TRBJ2-5; 12 bases fit TRBD2. The CDR3 spans 17 residues. CDR1 and CDR2 (germline): SGHRS, YFSETQ. The ends lost 3 bases at V and 4 bases at J; junction bases unmatched: 10. The CDR3, as DNA: TGCGCCAGCAGCTCCCGTTCTAGCGGGAGGGCTCTAGAGACCCAGTACTTC. It is translated as CASSSRSSGRALETQYF.

The chain recombines TRBV10-2 with TRBJ2-3; 7 bases fit TRBD2. CDR1 WSHSY and CDR2 SAAADI come from the germline V gene. The CDR3 length is 14 residues. The J segment lost 4 bases and the V segment lost 2 bases, leaving 3 bases of the junction unmatched. The CDR3 coding sequence is TGCGCCAGCAGTGAGGGGGGGGTGGCAGATACGCAGTATTTT. Protein product: CASSEGGVADTQYF.

The chain employs TRBV10-1 and TRBJ2-1; 13 positions match TRBD2. Germline V lookup: CDR1 WNHNN, CDR2 SYGVQD (reference sequence). The V gene end was trimmed by 4 bases and the J gene end by 12 bases; junction bases not matched to a gene: 6. The CDR3 runs to 14 residues. DNA for the CDR3: TGCGCCAGCAGTGGTTGGACTAGCGGGAGTGGGCAGTTCTTC. It translates to CASSGWTSGSGQFF.

The chain couples TRBV18 to TRBJ1-2, with TRBD1 as a possible D gene (6 bases). Looked up from germline, CDR1 is KGHSH and CDR2 is LQKENI. Trimming stripped 3 bases from V and 0 bases from J, with 11 bases between. The CDR3 is 15 residues long. The CDR3 DNA follows: TGTGCCAGCTCACCGAGGACAGAAGCTAACTATGGCTACACCTTC. Protein: CASSPRTEANYGYTF.

The V and J genes are TRBV30 and TRBJ1-1; D gene unclear. Deletions cut 0 bases from V and 2 bases from J, with 7 bases between. Germline CDR1 and CDR2: GTSNPN and SVGIG (reference sequence). This CDR3 has 13 amino acids. This CDR3 reads CAWSVVDNTEAFF. In DNA, the CDR3 is TGTGCCTGGAGTGTTGTAGATAACACTGAAGCTTTCTTT. Using reference TRBV30 and TRBJ1-1 for the parts outside the CDR3, the full variable domain is SQTIHQWPATLVQPVGSPLSLECTVEGTSNPNLYWYRQAAGRGLQLLFYSVGIGQISSEVPQNLSASRPQDRQFILSSKKLLLSDSGFYLCAWSVVDNTEAFFGQGTRLTVV.

This chain links TRBV19 with TRBJ1-1; tentatively, D is TRBD1 (6 bases). Germline values: CDR1 LNHDA, CDR2 SQIVND (reference sequence). The CDR3 has 15 amino acids. Trimming shortened V by 4 bases and J by 5 bases, and 17 bases separated the two germline ends. CDR3 sequence (DNA): TGTGCCAGTAGTAGGGCCCCAGGGGCGAGAACTGAAGCTTTCTTT. Its protein is CASSRAPGARTEAFF.

The rearrangement links TRBV19 to TRBJ1-3; a possible D gene is TRBD1 (6 bases). The CDR3 is made up of 15 amino acids. V was trimmed by 8 bases and J by 1 base, leaving 15 bases between them. In germline, CDR1 is LNHDA, CDR2 SQIVND (reference sequence). CDR3 DNA sequence: TGTGCCAGTTCCTCGGACAGCTGGTCTGGAAACACCATATATTTT. The encoded protein is CASSSDSWSGNTIYF. Full variable domain (remainder filled in from reference TRBV19 and TRBJ1-3): DGGITQSPKYLFRKEGQNVTLSCEQNLNHDAMYWYRQDPGQGLRLIYYSQIVNDFQKGDIAEGYSVSREKKESFPLTVTSAQKNPTAFYLCASSSDSWSGNTIYFGEGSWLTVV.

Only one count was recorded for this clone. The gene calls are TRBV11-3 and TRBJ1-1, with TRBD1 matching over 7 bases. V was pared by 4 bases and J by 0 bases, with 8 bases of the junction left unmatched. The CDR3 sequence is 16 residues long. Germline V CDR1 and CDR2: SGHNT, YENEEA. CDR3 in amino acids: CASSSGTARMNTEAFF. The CDR3 region has the DNA TGTGCCAGCAGCTCGGGGACAGCGCGCATGAACACTGAAGCTTTCTTT.